This entry describes one T cell receptor beta chain. This receptor's antigen is unknown. Base qualities are not recorded, but no much larger clone differs from it by a single base. The data were obtained in a study of T cell responses to AZD1222 COVID-19 vaccine (TCRdb year 2021). Background on the whole study: TCR sequencing was performed for 230 to 250 trial participants, of whom some 200 were given two doses of AZD1222 and around 25 were given two doses of MenACWY control vaccine. Enrollment into the trials was organized by age into subgroups of 18-55, 56-69 and 70-plus years, and those subgroups contained around 150, 28 and 57 TCR-sequenced participants, respectively.

The CDR3 regions of human TCRbeta chains were analyzed by immunosequencing. In the authors' own workflow: TCRs in the repertoires were matched against a reference library of SARS-CoV-2-specific TCRs that had been generated with the MIRA antigen-specificity platform. Breadth was defined as the fraction of unique TCRs that were SARS-CoV-2-associated, and depth was defined as the fraction of total T cells that were SARS-CoV-2-associated. Each spike-specific TCR was assigned to its reactive spike region and to a CD4 or CD8 class using the MIRA data. Log10-transformed breadth and depth values were compared by one-way ANOVA with Sidak's multiple comparisons tests. TCRdb stores this immuneACCESS table with in-frame sequences only. Part of the clones is absent; in the studies checked, under half of the shortfall reflects unresolved V genes, and no reason is known for the rest. D and trimming come from the DNA, and the V and J calls and clone size come from that table. For this sample there are fewer than 200,000 clones; 88% appear just once. The ten largest clonotypes hold more than 9% of the sample.

Overall study outcomes, separate from this receptor: Participants were mostly white British, with more females than males. The authors suggested clonal diversity may have been underestimated. Because no day 14 peak-response samples were available, repertoires were characterized only after the peak T cell response. Reportedly, close to half of the unique spike-specific TCRs recognized epitopes lying outside the regions that are mutated in the B.1.351 and B.1.1.7 variants. Vaccine-associated CD4 TCRs spanned the whole spike protein, with dominant responses in regions 160-218 and 743-854. Only five or six AZD1222 recipients were SARS-CoV-2 seropositive at baseline, limiting conclusions about previously exposed vaccinees. The 56-69-year group was small, and its depth increase did not reach significance, likely because of low power. After two AZD1222 doses, spike-specific TCR breadth and depth were significantly higher than at day 0 and than in MenACWY recipients.

The germline V gene encodes CDR1 LNHNV and CDR2 YYDKDF (reference sequence). The trim is 5 bases for V and 10 bases for J, with a gap of 30 bases between the germline ends. The CDR3 contains 18 residues, cysteine and phenylalanine counted. Of all the DNA, just the CDR3 is kept, 54 bases in frame from base 1. Explained via the paper, the time point label denotes: about 28 days (+/-7) after the second vaccine dose. Because spike-specific TCR depth and breadth did not differ between the two schedules, AZD1222 recipients who got a second dose at roughly 4 weeks were pooled with those who got a second dose at roughly 12 weeks. Vaccinee samples were obtained from the UK trials COV001 and COV002, which included a single-blind randomized controlled phase 2/3 trial of AZD1222 (ChAdOx1 nCoV-19) in healthy adults. For TCRbeta chain sequencing, PBMC samples from trial participants were taken at day 0 and at day 28 after the second dose.

The sequenced sample was peripheral blood, obtained 28 days after the second AZD1222 dose. The receptor was derived from an adult who received the AZD1222 COVID-19 vaccine. Recombination connected TRBV15 to TRBJ1-5; no D gene call is confident. The CDR3 amino acid sequence is: CATSFETPFSPTISPQHF. The base sequence is TGTGCCACCAGCTTCGAGACCCCCTTCTCCCCCACAATCAGCCCCCAGCATTTT.